A single sample gave rise to the 23 T cell receptor beta chains below, sequenced in a study of blood T cells in healthy people across ages (dated by TCRdb to 2013 to 2016). The library relied on 5' RACE. The listed sequencing device is Illumina HiSeq 2500. A second PCR of roughly 6 to 11 cycles was performed with a sample-barcoded 5' primer and a J-beta primer mix. TCRdb applied fastp at Q25 and MiXCR to the public reads, then kept only in-frame beta chains. Each CDR3 protein appears once, grouped with its most common genes and DNA. In all, the sample holds hundreds of thousands of distinct CDR3 sequences, and approximately 52% of those were seen once. Roughly 12% of the sample goes to the ten largest clones. What was sequenced was blood. The origin of the receptors is an elderly woman in good health.

The chain has TRBV5-1 and TRBJ1-1; no definite D call. The CDR3 is made up of 13 amino acids. V lost 1 base and J 1 base, leaving 5 bases between the germline ends. CDR1 is SGHRS and CDR2 is YFSETQ in the germline V gene. The CDR3 is CASSLITNTEAFF. The DNA for the CDR3 is TGCGCCAGCAGCTTGATTACGAACACTGAAGCTTTCTTT.

There are many counts of this clonotype. This rearrangement joins TRBV6-5 to TRBJ2-6; D might be TRBD1 (6 bases). This CDR3 has 18 amino acids. The germline gives CDR1 MNHEY, CDR2 SVGAGI. Trimming took off 4 bases at V and 1 base at J, with 17 bases between the two ends. CDR3 in DNA: TGTGCCAGCAGTTTCGGACTCCTACAGGGTTCTGGGGCCAACGTCCTGACTTTC. It codes for CASSFGLLQGSGANVLTF.

The chain uses TRBV30 and TRBJ1-6, with D unclear. This CDR3 has 12 amino acids. V lost 2 bases and J lost 10, with 9 bases in between. Germline V lookup: CDR1 GTSNPN, CDR2 SVGIG (reference sequence). The CDR3 here is CAWSLPGSPLHF. Written as DNA, the CDR3 is TGTGCCTGGAGTCTCCCTGGGTCACCCCTCCACTTT.

This clonotype was detected only once. This may stem from a read error, because a much larger clone lies one nucleotide away. The V gene is TRBV7-9, the J gene TRBJ2-7, with a weak D call TRBD1 (5 bases). This CDR3 is built from 13 residues. Trimming cost V 8 bases and J 0 bases, with 11 bases left between them. Germline V gene lookup returns CDR1 SEHNR and CDR2 FQNEAQ (reference sequence). CDR3 DNA: TGTGCCAGCGGCCGACAGAGCTCCTACGAGCAGTACTTC. Its protein is CASGRQSSYEQYF.

This clonotype appeared a few times. The chain joins TRBV2 to TRBJ2-2; possible D gene TRBD1, 6 bases. Germline assignment: CDR1 SNHLY and CDR2 FYNNEI. CDR3 size: 15 residues. V was pared by 6 bases and J by 0 bases, with 11 bases between. The DNA of the CDR3 is TGTGCCAGCAGCTCGCAGGGGTCGAACACCGGGGAGCTGTTTTTT. This encodes CASSSQGSNTGELFF. Using reference TRBV2 and TRBJ2-2 for the parts outside the CDR3, the full variable domain is EPEVTQTPSHQVTQMGQEVILRCVPISNHLYFYWYRQILGQKVEFLVSFYNNEISEKSEIFDDQFSVERPDGSNFTLKIRSTKLEDSAMYFCASSSQGSNTGELFFGEGSRLTVL.

This clonotype has ten or more counts. The chain employs TRBV2 and TRBJ2-4, with D tentatively TRBD1 (5 bases). CDR3 length: 15 residues. V was shortened by 10 bases and J by 0 bases, with 16 bases between the two germline ends. CDR1 and CDR2 (germline): SNHLY, FYNNEI. CDR3 sequence reads: CATQQGSIAKNIQYF. The DNA of the CDR3 is TGTGCCACCCAGCAGGGATCCATAGCCAAAAACATTCAGTACTTC.

CDR3 in amino acids: CASSLISEAFF. The CDR3 DNA follows: TGTGCCAGCAGCTTGATTTCCGAAGCTTTCTTT. The V call is TRBV7-9, the J call TRBJ1-1; no clear D. Germline CDR1 reads SEHNR; CDR2 reads FQNEAQ (reference sequence). Trimming left V 3 bases short and J 8 bases short, with 7 bases between. The CDR3 is 11 amino acids.

Many counts were recorded for this clonotype. The CDR3 sequence is CATSREQGAFEQFF. The CDR3 DNA reads TGTGCCACCAGCAGAGAGCAGGGGGCGTTTGAGCAGTTCTTC. The rearrangement links TRBV15 to TRBJ2-1; TRBD1 matches 8 bases. Germline trimming cut 0 bases from V and 9 bases from J; bases unmatched to any gene: 4. The CDR3 totals 14 residues. The germline V gene encodes CDR1 LNHNV and CDR2 YYDKDF (reference sequence).

This clonotype came up many times. CDR3 nucleotide sequence: TGTGCCAGCAGCCCTGGGTACTCCTATGGCTACACCTTC. It yields the protein CASSPGYSYGYTF. The chain recombines TRBV7-9 with TRBJ1-2; D remains ambiguous. V lost 5 bases, J lost 4 bases, and 11 bases lay in between. The CDR3 is 13 residues long. Germline lookup yields CDR1 SEHNR and CDR2 FQNEAQ (reference sequence).

This clonotype was detected a few times. The chain uses TRBV7-9 and TRBJ1-2, with TRBD1 matching over 10 bases. Germline CDR1 SEHNR, CDR2 FQNEAQ (reference sequence). There are 15 residues in the CDR3. The V segment lost 1 base and the J segment 8 bases; nucleotides outside the gene matches: 7. The CDR3 region is CASSLETGGVKGYTF. CDR3 bases: TGTGCCAGCAGCTTAGAGACAGGGGGCGTTAAGGGCTACACCTTC.

With regard to this clonotype: This may come from a read error, since a much larger clone is one base off. The chain joins TRBV3-1 to TRBJ1-2; 9 nucleotides match TRBD1. Per the germline V gene, CDR1 is LGHDT and CDR2 is YNNKEL (reference sequence). The CDR3 contains 15 residues. The CDR3, as DNA: TGTGCCAGCAGCGCTACCGGACAGGGGCCATATGGCTGCACCTTC. The encoded protein is CASSATGQGPYGCTF.

This chain connects TRBV6-6 to TRBJ1-2, with a weak D call TRBD1 (5 bases). Trimming left V 0 bases short and J 4 bases short, with 12 bases between. The CDR3 sequence is 15 residues long. The V gene's germline CDR1 is MNHNY and CDR2 SVGAGI (reference sequence). CDR3: CASSYSRGDSYGYTF. The DNA of the CDR3 is TGTGCCAGCAGTTACTCGAGGGGAGACTCCTATGGCTACACCTTC.

In regard to this clonotype: This may arise from a read error, as a much more abundant clone is one base away. V and J are TRBV6-6 and TRBJ2-1; D not resolved. The DNA end lines up better with TRBJ2-7; the J call may be wrong. Germline CDR1 and CDR2: MNHNY and SVGAGI (reference sequence). The CDR3 totals 13 residues. Written as DNA, the CDR3 is TGTGCCAGCATTGCGGCTCTCTACAATGAGCAGTACTTC. This sequence encodes CASIAALYNEQYF.

The chain has TRBV7-2 and TRBJ2-5, with 7 bases aligning to TRBD2. CDR1 and CDR2 (germline): SGHTA, FQGNSA. The V and J ends lost 1 base and 11 bases, in that order; junction bases with no gene match: 10. The CDR3 runs 14 residues. The CDR3 DNA follows: TGTGCCAGCAGCTTAGATTCCTTAGCGGGTCGGCAGTACTTC. It yields the protein CASSLDSLAGRQYF.

This sequence joins TRBV3-1 and TRBJ2-2; 12 bases fit TRBD2. The CDR3 is made up of 14 amino acids. V lost 8 bases and J lost 5; bases outside the gene matches: 3. CDR1 LGHDT and CDR2 YNNKEL come from the germline V gene (reference sequence). The CDR3 nucleotides read TGTGCCAGCCTGACTAGCGGGAGAACCGGGGAGCTGTTTTTT. Translated: CASLTSGRTGELFF.

On this clonotype itself: This may be a read error, as it is one base from a much larger clone. The V gene is TRBV5-1, the J gene TRBJ2-4; 12 bases agree with TRBD2. The CDR3 spans 15 residues. Losses at the gene ends were 4 bases for V and 13 bases for J; bases not matched to a gene: 12. Germline V gene data show CDR1 as SGHRS and CDR2 as YFSETQ. The CDR3: CASSTRLAGVEAQYF. The CDR3 nucleotides are TGCGCCAGCAGCACAAGACTAGCGGGAGTTGAGGCCCAGTACTTC.

This clonotype occurred many times. This chain joins TRBV5-1 and TRBJ2-3; the D is unclear. The V end was cut by 0 bases, the J end by 6 bases, with 14 bases between. CDR3 length equals 15 residues. From germline, CDR1 is SGHRS and CDR2 YFSETQ. The CDR3 DNA sequence: TGCGCCAGCAGCTTGGGTGGTACGAGGTCGGATACGCAGTATTTT. The encoded protein is CASSLGGTRSDTQYF.

This clonotype appeared once. This CDR3 reads CASSLGAGESPLHF. In DNA, the CDR3 is TGTGCCAGCAGTTTAGGGGCAGGGGAATCACCCCTCCACTTT. J is TRBJ1-6 and V is TRBV27; a possible D gene is TRBD1 (6 bases). Germline V gene lookup returns CDR1 MNHEY and CDR2 SMNVEV (reference sequence). The V gene lost 2 bases and the J gene lost 10 bases, with 12 bases spanning the gap. This CDR3 contains 14 residues.

This clonotype was seen repeatedly, ten times or more. This rearrangement joins TRBV4-2 to TRBJ2-5, with TRBD1 as a possible D gene (6 bases). This CDR3 contains 14 residues. Germline CDR1 LGHNA, CDR2 YNFKEQ. With 4 bases removed from V and 4 bases from J, the gap between germline ends came to 13 bases. The CDR3 sequence: CASSLQGPGETQYF. In DNA form, the CDR3 reads TGTGCCAGCAGCCTCCAGGGGCCTGGAGAGACCCAGTACTTC.

This clonotype showed up many times. The chain carries TRBV20-1 and TRBJ2-1; 7 bases agree with TRBD1. CDR3 size: 13 residues. Trimming took 0 bases from V and 9 from J; bases not matched to a gene: 5. CDR1 and CDR2 from the germline V gene are DFQATT and SNEGSKA (reference sequence). DNA of the CDR3: TGCAGTGCTAGAGATAATTCAGGGGGTGAGCAGTTCTTC. It is translated as CSARDNSGGEQFF.

This CDR3 is CASSQGAGTKGYTF. CDR3 nucleotides: TGCGCCAGCAGCCAAGGAGCAGGGACTAAGGGCTACACCTTC. The V gene is TRBV4-1, the J gene TRBJ1-2; D perhaps matches TRBD1 (5 bases). This CDR3 spans 14 amino acids. The V and J ends lost 1 base and 8 bases respectively, with 14 bases between them. The germline CDR1 and CDR2 sequences are MGHRA and YSYEKL.

This clonotype showed up many times. V and J are TRBV27 and TRBJ1-2, with 10 bases that match TRBD1. The CDR3 has 15 residues. The germline V gene has CDR1 MNHEY and CDR2 SMNVEV (reference sequence). With V trimmed by 8 bases and J by 8 bases, 14 bases remained unmatched. The CDR3 DNA reads TGTGCCAGCCGGGACAGGGGTTCGTTAGGGTTCGGCTACACCTTC. Translating it yields CASRDRGSLGFGYTF.

The chain couples TRBV7-8 to TRBJ2-5; 13 nucleotides align to TRBD2. The V gene's germline CDR1 is SGHVS and CDR2 FQNEAQ. After removal of 1 base from V and 5 bases from J, the junction contained 10 bases not matched to a gene. The CDR3 spans 18 residues. CDR3 residues: CASSLGWPGLAGLETQYF. Written as DNA, the CDR3 is TGTGCCAGCAGCTTAGGGTGGCCGGGACTAGCGGGATTGGAGACCCAGTACTTC.